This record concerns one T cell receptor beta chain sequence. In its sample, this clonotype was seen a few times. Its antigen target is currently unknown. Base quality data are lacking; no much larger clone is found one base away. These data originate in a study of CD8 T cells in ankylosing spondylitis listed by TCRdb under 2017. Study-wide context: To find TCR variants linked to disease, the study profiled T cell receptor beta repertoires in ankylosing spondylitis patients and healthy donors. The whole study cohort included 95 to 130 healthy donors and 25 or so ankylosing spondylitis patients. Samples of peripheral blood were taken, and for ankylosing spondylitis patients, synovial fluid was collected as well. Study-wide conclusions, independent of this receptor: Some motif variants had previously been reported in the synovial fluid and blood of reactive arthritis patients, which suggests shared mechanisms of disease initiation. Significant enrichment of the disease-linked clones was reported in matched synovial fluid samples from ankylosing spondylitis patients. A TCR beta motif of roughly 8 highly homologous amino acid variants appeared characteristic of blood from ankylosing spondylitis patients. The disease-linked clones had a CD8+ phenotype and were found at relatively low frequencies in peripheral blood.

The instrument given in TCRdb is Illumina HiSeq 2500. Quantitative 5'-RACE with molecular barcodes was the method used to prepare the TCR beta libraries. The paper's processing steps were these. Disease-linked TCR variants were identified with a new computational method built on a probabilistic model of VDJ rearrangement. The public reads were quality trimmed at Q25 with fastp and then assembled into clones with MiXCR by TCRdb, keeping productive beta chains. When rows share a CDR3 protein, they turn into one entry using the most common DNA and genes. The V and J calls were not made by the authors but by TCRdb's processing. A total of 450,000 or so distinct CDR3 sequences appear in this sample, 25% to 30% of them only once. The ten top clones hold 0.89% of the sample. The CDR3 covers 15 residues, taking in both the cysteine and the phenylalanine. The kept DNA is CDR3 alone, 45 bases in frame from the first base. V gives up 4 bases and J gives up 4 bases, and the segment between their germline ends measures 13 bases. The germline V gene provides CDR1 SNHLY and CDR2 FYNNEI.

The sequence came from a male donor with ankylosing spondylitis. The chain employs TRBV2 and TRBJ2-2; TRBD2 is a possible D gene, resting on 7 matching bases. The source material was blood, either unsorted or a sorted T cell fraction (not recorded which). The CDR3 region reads CASSGGGGRTGELFF. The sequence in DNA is TGTGCCAGCAGTGGGGGAGGGGGGCGCACCGGGGAGCTGTTTTTT.